A single sample gave rise to the 31 T cell receptor beta chains below, sequenced in a study of blood T cells in healthy people across ages. With a J-beta primer mix and a sample-barcoded 5' primer, a second PCR ran about 7 to 12 cycles. TCRdb called the 5' RACE reads again in MiXCR, with one record for every CDR3 protein. Of some 1.4 million distinct CDR3 sequences in the sample, roughly 45% are singletons; the top ten hold roughly 7.7%. The sample was blood. The receptors shown here come from a woman aged 18 to 35 in good health.

The rearrangement joins TRBV6-5 to TRBJ1-5; TRBD1 might be the D (6 bases). The CDR3 extends over 15 amino acids. The germline CDR1 and CDR2 sequences are MNHEY and SVGAGI. Trimming removed 6 bases from V and 0 bases from J, with 12 bases in between. The CDR3 sequence is CASRDSRYSNQPQHF. CDR3 DNA sequence: TGTGCCAGCAGGGACAGCCGATATAGCAATCAGCCCCAGCATTTT.

The V and J genes are TRBV12-3 or TRBV12-4 and TRBJ2-3, with 10 bases identical to TRBD2. J lost 2 bases, V lost 7 bases, and 6 bases had no gene match. The CDR3 consists of 15 residues. The CDR3 DNA reads as TGTGCCAGCAACCGAGCGGGGGGGGACACAGATACGCAGTATTTT. Its protein is CASNRAGGDTDTQYF.

This clonotype was detected only a few times. Written as DNA, the CDR3 is TGTGCCAGCAGTCTAAGGGACAGGGGAAGCTATGGCTACACCTTC. Translating it yields CASSLRDRGSYGYTF. V and J are TRBV27 and TRBJ1-2; 10 positions agree with TRBD1. V lost 5 bases, J lost 4 bases, and 7 bases stayed unmatched. Germline lookup yields CDR1 MNHEY and CDR2 SMNVEV (reference sequence). This CDR3 is 15 amino acids long.

This chain connects TRBV12-3 or TRBV12-4 to TRBJ1-2, with a tentative D call TRBD1 (5 bases). V was pared by 8 bases and J by 1 base, with 17 bases between. The CDR3 runs to 15 residues. In DNA, the CDR3 is TGTGCCAGCGCCTACAAAACGGGACTTAACTATGGCTACACCTTC. Amino acid sequence: CASAYKTGLNYGYTF.

V usage is TRBV5-1 and J usage is TRBJ1-2; D call uncertain. The CDR3 loop spans 15 amino acids. V was pared by 0 bases and J by 4 bases, with 13 bases between. Per germline, CDR1 SGHRS and CDR2 YFSETQ. The CDR3 region is CASSLGTTAGYGYTF. The CDR3, as DNA: TGCGCCAGCAGCTTGGGAACGACGGCGGGCTATGGCTACACCTTC. Combining the CDR3 with reference TRBV5-1 and TRBJ1-2 gives the whole variable domain KAGVTQTPRYLIKTRGQQVTLSCSPISGHRSVSWYQQTPGQGLQFLFEYFSETQRNKGNFPGRFSGRQFSNSRSEMNVSTLELGDSALYLCASSLGTTAGYGYTFGSGTRLTVV.

This clonotype has a count of ten or more. A much more abundant neighbour one base away suggests this may be a read error. The rearrangement uses TRBV7-8 and TRBJ1-1; D remains unclear. V was cut by 5 bases and J by 1 base, with 11 bases left in between. The CDR3 spans 14 residues. Germline V gene sequence: CDR1 SGHVS, CDR2 FQNEAQ. In DNA form, the CDR3 reads TGTGCCAGCAGCGTATACGAGCGGAACACTGAAGCTTTCTTT. It translates to CASSVYERNTEAFF.

This rearrangement joins TRBV25-1 to TRBJ2-1, with 8 bases that match TRBD2. The J call may not be correct, given that the DNA end is closer to TRBJ2-7. The CDR3 totals 16 residues. Per germline, CDR1 MGHDK and CDR2 SYGVNS. CDR3 amino acids: CASSSNGAGGYNEQYF. CDR3 coding DNA: TGTGCCAGCAGTTCCAACGGGGCGGGGGGATACAATGAGCAGTACTTC.

This clonotype was observed a handful of times. The chain employs TRBV12-3 or TRBV12-4 and TRBJ2-1; D is perhaps TRBD1 or TRBD2 (5 bases each). Trimming cost V 1 base and J 9 bases, with 22 bases left between them. The CDR3 spans 17 residues. CDR3 residues: CASSLGGRGHVTSEQFF. As DNA, the CDR3 is TGTGCCAGCAGTTTAGGGGGGAGAGGACACGTTACAAGTGAGCAGTTCTTC.

The gene calls are TRBV15 and TRBJ2-3; tentatively, D is TRBD2 (7 bases). The V end was cut by 3 bases, the J end by 9 bases, with 25 bases between. This CDR3 contains 17 residues. Germline CDR1 and CDR2: LNHNV and YYDKDF (reference sequence). The CDR3 DNA reads TGTGCCACCAGCAGTGGTTGGGCGGGGGCGAACACTGGGACGCAGTATTTT. Translated: CATSSGWAGANTGTQYF.

This rearrangement joins TRBV4-1 to TRBJ1-1, with D uncertain. Germline-derived CDR1 and CDR2 are MGHRA and YSYEKL. The V end lost 3 bases, the J end lost 4 bases, and 9 bases lay between the germline ends. CDR3 size: 13 residues. In DNA, the CDR3 is TGCGCCAGCAGCCACGCAGTGGCCACTGAAGCTTTCTTT. Translated: CASSHAVATEAFF.

This sequence joins TRBV12-3 or TRBV12-4 and TRBJ2-5; D is unclear. The CDR3 is 12 residues long. Trimming took off 6 bases at V and 6 bases at J, with 11 bases between the two ends. The CDR3 loop reads CASSPSRQTQYF. CDR3 DNA sequence: TGTGCCAGCAGCCCCTCTCGGCAGACCCAGTACTTC.

The chain couples TRBV5-5 to TRBJ2-1; D not resolved. With 4 bases removed from V and 0 bases from J, the gap between germline ends came to 14 bases. CDR1 is SGHKS and CDR2 is YYEKEE in the germline V gene (reference sequence). The CDR3 consists of 16 residues. In DNA form, the CDR3 reads TGTGCCAGCAGCCTTTCCCACTGGAGCTCCTACAATGAGCAGTTCTTC. Its translation is CASSLSHWSSYNEQFF.

V is TRBV20-1 and J is TRBJ2-3; 10 positions match TRBD2. Losses at the gene ends were 6 bases for V and 10 bases for J; bases not matched to a gene: 19. Germline CDR1 and CDR2: DFQATT and SNEGSKA (reference sequence). The CDR3 sequence is 16 residues long. CDR3 residues: CSAGRGGRDLAGAQYF. CDR3 in DNA: TGCAGTGCGGGCCGAGGAGGGAGAGATCTAGCGGGAGCGCAGTATTTT.

This clonotype appeared a few times. The chain carries TRBV27 and TRBJ2-7; 9 bases are a match to TRBD1. The germline CDR1 and CDR2 sequences are MNHEY and SMNVEV (reference sequence). The CDR3 is 16 amino acids. Losses at the gene ends were 6 bases for V and 5 bases for J; bases not matched to a gene: 14. CDR3 loop: CASSRSSAGTGHEQYF. The CDR3 DNA follows: TGTGCCAGCAGCCGCTCTTCGGCCGGGACAGGGCACGAGCAGTACTTC.

V is TRBV6-1 and J is TRBJ2-7; 16 bases are shared with TRBD2. Near its end, the DNA agrees better with TRBJ2-4, so the J call may be wrong. This CDR3 contains 18 residues. Germline V gives CDR1 MNHNS, CDR2 SASEGT. CDR3 amino acids: CANHGGGGTSGRENIQYF. CDR3 in DNA: TGTGCCAATCATGGGGGTGGAGGGACTAGCGGGAGGGAAAACATTCAGTACTTC.

The V and J genes are TRBV7-9 and TRBJ2-4; D unclear. The V gene lost 1 base and the J gene lost 13 bases, with 17 bases spanning the gap. From germline, CDR1 is SEHNR and CDR2 FQNEAQ (reference sequence). CDR3 size: 14 residues. CDR3 sequence reads: CASSLVGLGSEQYF. The CDR3, as DNA: TGTGCCAGCAGCTTAGTTGGGCTGGGCAGTGAGCAGTACTTC.

A few counts support this clonotype. The rearrangement uses TRBV29-1 and TRBJ2-1, with 8 bases matching TRBD2. After removal of 2 bases from V and 7 bases from J, the junction contained 16 bases not matched to a gene. This CDR3 spans 17 amino acids. Per the germline V gene, CDR1 is SQVTM and CDR2 is ANQGSEA. The DNA for the CDR3 is TGCAGCGTTGAAATTGGGACGGGCGGGAGGTGGAAGAATGAGCAGTTCTTC. This codes for CSVEIGTGGRWKNEQFF.

This clonotype was picked up a small number of times. The chain links TRBV24-1 to TRBJ2-5, with D possibly TRBD2 on 6 matching bases. This CDR3 is 14 amino acids long. V lost 3 bases and J lost 2, with 9 bases in between. CDR1 is KGHDR, CDR2 SFDVKD, per germline. This CDR3 reads CATSDAGGQETQYF. DNA of the CDR3: TGTGCCACCAGTGATGCCGGAGGGCAAGAGACCCAGTACTTC.

Details on this clonotype: The junction does not match germline at one end; this may be a read error. The V gene is TRBV15, the J gene TRBJ2-3; no clear D. This CDR3 region has 12 residues. Germline V gene lookup returns CDR1 LNHNV and CDR2 YYDKDF (reference sequence). The CDR3 nucleotides are TGTACCACCAGCAGACACACAGATACGCAGTATTTT. Residues: CTTSRHTDTQYF.

This clonotype has more than one count but fewer than ten. Compared with germline, one end of the junction differs, possibly owing to a read error. The CDR3 DNA sequence: TGTGCCAGCAGTTTAGCAACCCCTACTCGCTTTAATTCACCTCTCCACTTT. The encoded protein is CASSLATPTRFNSPLHF. The chain links TRBV12-3 or TRBV12-4 to TRBJ1-6; D gene uncertain. The CDR3 is 17 residues long.

This clonotype was observed a handful of times. The rearrangement links TRBV25-1 to TRBJ2-7, with D hard to call. Gene TRBJ2-5 matches the end of the DNA better, so the J call may be wrong. Germline V gene sequence: CDR1 MGHDK, CDR2 SYGVNS. CDR3 length: 14 amino acids. Written as DNA, the CDR3 is TGTGCCAGCAGTAGAGATTCTAGTTGGGAGACCCAGTACTTC. It encodes CASSRDSSWETQYF.

Points on this clonotype: Possible read error: a much larger clone is one base away. The J gene is TRBJ2-5, the V gene TRBV7-9; D not certain. The length of the CDR3 is 11 residues. From germline, CDR1 is SEHNR and CDR2 FQNEAQ (reference sequence). This CDR3 is CASSPPETLYF. CDR3 DNA sequence: TGTGCCAGCAGCCCACCAGAGACCCTGTACTTC. Full variable domain (missing parts from reference TRBV7-9 and TRBJ2-5): DTGVSQNPRHKITKRGQNVTFRCDPISEHNRLYWYRQTLGQGPEFLTYFQNEAQLEKSRLLSDRFSAERPKGSFSTLEIQRTEQGDSAMYLCASSPPETLYFGPGTRLLVL.

With regard to this clonotype: It may be a read error: a sequence one base away is much more abundant. The chain employs TRBV7-9 and TRBJ2-1, with D tentatively TRBD2 (5 bases). Germline CDR1 SEHNR, CDR2 FQNEAQ (reference sequence). The CDR3 extends over 14 amino acids. The CDR3 loop reads CASSSPGVYSEQFF. The CDR3 DNA is TGTGCCAGCAGCTCACCCGGGGTTTACAGTGAGCAGTTCTTC.

The sample holds a few counts of this clonotype. The rearrangement links TRBV4-1 to TRBJ2-7, with D possibly matching TRBD1 (5 bases). From germline, CDR1 is MGHRA and CDR2 YSYEKL. This CDR3 has 18 amino acids. V dropped 0 bases and J dropped 2 bases, with 20 bases sitting between them. The chain's CDR3 is CASSQEPGLVSPTYEQYF. DNA of the CDR3: TGCGCCAGCAGCCAAGAACCAGGGCTGGTTAGTCCAACCTACGAGCAGTACTTC.

This clonotype was found a few times. V is TRBV12-3 or TRBV12-4 and J is TRBJ1-1, with D tentatively TRBD1 (5 bases). The CDR3 sequence is 13 residues long. The V gene lost 7 bases and the J gene lost 5 bases, with 14 bases spanning the gap. The DNA for the CDR3 is TGTGCCAGCATTACCTCCAGGGTTACTGAAGCTTTCTTT. The encoded protein is CASITSRVTEAFF.

The chain links TRBV11-2 to TRBJ2-3; D not resolved. The ends were cut back, 5 bases at V and 2 bases at J, with 14 bases in the middle. The CDR3 has 15 amino acids. The V gene's germline CDR1 is SGHAT and CDR2 FQNNGV. The DNA for the CDR3 is TGTGCCAGCAGCCCTGGAACCCGGGCCACAGATACGCAGTATTTT. Translated: CASSPGTRATDTQYF.

In regard to this clonotype: A much larger clone differs from this one at a single base, so this may be a read error. The chain couples TRBV7-6 to TRBJ1-6; 9 bases map to TRBD1. Germline CDR1 is SGHVS and CDR2 is FNYEAQ. This CDR3 is built from 14 residues. The V and J ends lost 4 bases and 6 bases, in that order; junction bases with no gene match: 1. The CDR3 nucleotides read TGTGCCAGCAGCTGGGGACAGGGTAATTCACCCCTCCACTTT. It encodes CASSWGQGNSPLHF.

CDR3 sequence reads: CATSRGDRPNYGYTF. For the CDR3, the DNA is TGTGCCACCAGCAGAGGGGACAGGCCTAACTATGGCTACACCTTC. The V gene is TRBV15, the J gene TRBJ1-2, with TRBD1 matching 8 bases. This CDR3 contains 15 residues. Germline lookup yields CDR1 LNHNV and CDR2 YYDKDF (reference sequence). V dropped 1 base and J dropped 0; count of bases not matched to a gene: 1.

The chain is built from TRBV29-1 and TRBJ2-1; tentatively, D is TRBD1 or TRBD2 (6 bases each). This CDR3 has 14 residues. V shed 3 bases and J shed 13 bases, with 22 bases lying between them. CDR1 and CDR2 (germline): SQVTM, ANQGSEA. The CDR3 protein is CSVERGAGIETQFF. The CDR3 region has the DNA TGCAGCGTTGAGAGGGGGGCAGGGATCGAGACCCAGTTCTTC.

Written as DNA, the CDR3 is TGCGCCAGCAGCCAGGACACCCTGAGCTCCTATAATTCACCCCTCCACTTT. This encodes CASSQDTLSSYNSPLHF. The rearrangement joins TRBV5-1 to TRBJ1-6; TRBD1 might be the D (5 bases). This CDR3 region has 17 residues. V was trimmed by 4 bases and J by 0 bases, leaving 14 bases between them. Germline CDR1 is SGHRS and CDR2 is YFSETQ.

This clonotype was observed a few times. The chain recombines TRBV7-2 with TRBJ2-7; 8 positions match TRBD2. V trimming: 5 bases; J trimming: 1 base; junction bases outside the gene matches: 7. Germline V CDR1 and CDR2: SGHTA, FQGNSA. This CDR3 is 15 amino acids long. The CDR3 sequence: CASSQYSGKSYEQYF. The CDR3 bases are TGTGCCAGCAGCCAGTATAGCGGGAAGTCCTACGAGCAGTACTTC. Complete variable domain (other parts from reference TRBV7-2 and TRBJ2-7): GAGVSQSPSNKVTEKGKDVELRCDPISGHTALYWYRQSLGQGLEFLIYFQGNSAPDKSGLPSDRFSAERTGGSVSTLTIQRTQQEDSAVYLCASSQYSGKSYEQYFGPGTRLTVT.